These T cell receptor beta chains were read from a single sample in a study of CD8 T cells in ankylosing spondylitis. One entry per CDR3 protein, called by TCRdb with MiXCR from the 5' RACE reads. The sample yields 700,000 to 850,000 distinct CDR3 sequences, 12% seen once. The sequenced sample was blood, either unsorted or a sorted T cell fraction (not recorded which). The receptors derive from a male donor with ankylosing spondylitis. The CDR3 runs from the conserved cysteine through the conserved F or W. The D gene is left open where the match is weak. Only part of the rows carry a size: once, few, many, or a class if the clone is expanded.

D gene	V gene	J gene	clone size	CDR3 DNA	CDR3 protein
TRBD2	TRBV7-9	TRBJ2-1	NA	TGTGCCAGCAGCTTAGTGGCGGCCGGGACTAGCGTGGATGAGCAGTTCTTC	CASSLVAAGTSVDEQFF
NA	TRBV6-2/TRBV6-3	TRBJ2-2	few	TGTGCCAGCAGTTACTCGATCATTTCGGTGGGGGAGCTGTTTTTT	CASSYSIISVGELFF
TRBD2	TRBV7-2	TRBJ2-5	few	TGTGCCAGCAGGTTTTCTAGCGGGAGGCAAGAGACCCAGTACTTC	CASRFSSGRQETQYF
TRBD2	TRBV2	TRBJ2-7	few	TGTGCCAGCAGTGAAATCGGGACTAGCTCCTACGAGCAGTACTTC	CASSEIGTSSYEQYF
TRBD1	TRBV6-2/TRBV6-3	TRBJ1-1	few	TGTGCCAGCACCCGGTACAGGGGGCCTGGTGGGGCCACTGAAGCTTTCTTT	CASTRYRGPGGATEAFF
NA	TRBV6-6	TRBJ1-2	NA	TGTGCCAGCAGTCCTCTTAGAGGCTACACCTTC	CASSPLRGYTF
TRBD1	TRBV25-1	TRBJ1-1	NA	TGTGCCAGCAGTGGCCAGGGGGAAAGTCGGAACACTGAAGCTTTCTTT	CASSGQGESRNTEAFF
NA	TRBV20-1	TRBJ2-1	NA	TGCAGTGCTTCCGGGACAACTGCAACCTACAATGAGCAGTTCTTC	CSASGTTATYNEQFF
NA	TRBV18	TRBJ2-1	NA	TGTGCCAGCTCACCAAGGGACATAACCAGCTACAATGAGCAGTTCTTC	CASSPRDITSYNEQFF
NA	TRBV4-2	TRBJ2-1	few	TGTGCCAGCAGCCGCCCCGGGACAGAGCAGTTCTTC	CASSRPGTEQFF
TRBD1	TRBV5-1	TRBJ2-3	few	TGCGCCAGCAGCATACAGGGGGCGACGGGAGATACGCAGTATTTT	CASSIQGATGDTQYF
NA	TRBV11-2	TRBJ2-3	many	TGTGCCAGCAGCCCTACCGAGGCCGAAACAGATACGCAGTATTTT	CASSPTEAETDTQYF
NA	TRBV12-3/TRBV12-4	TRBJ2-2	NA	TGTGCCAGCAGTGTTAGCGGCCAAGGGGGGGAGCTGTTTTTT	CASSVSGQGGELFF
TRBD1	TRBV20-1	TRBJ1-5	many	TGCAGTGCTAGTCGGGGACAGGGCGATCAGCCCCAGCATTTT	CSASRGQGDQPQHF
TRBD1	TRBV10-3	TRBJ2-3	NA	TGTGCCATCAGTGAGGGGACAGGGTCAGATACGCAGTATTTT	CAISEGTGSDTQYF
NA	TRBV21-1	TRBJ2-2	many	TGTGCCAGCAGCAAAGCGGGGAAGAACACCGGGGAGCTGTTTTTT	CASSKAGKNTGELFF
TRBD2	TRBV9	TRBJ2-3	NA	TGTGCCAGCAGCGTAGATTGGGGGGGTACGCAGTATTTT	CASSVDWGGTQYF
TRBD2	TRBV20-1	TRBJ2-5	many	TGCAGTGCTAGAGTTCCGGGGGGGCCAGAGACCCAGTACTTC	CSARVPGGPETQYF
NA	TRBV7-9	TRBJ2-2	many	TGTGCCAGCAGCTTACAGGCTCCGAACACCGGGGAGCTGTTTTTT	CASSLQAPNTGELFF
TRBD2	TRBV28	TRBJ2-4	NA	TGTGCCAGCAGTTATGGGCCGTCTAGCGGAGTAGCCAAAAACATTCAGTACTTC	CASSYGPSSGVAKNIQYF
TRBD2	TRBV5-1	TRBJ2-6	NA	TGCGCCAGCAGCTTATCCGGGACTAGCGACACGGGGGCCAACGTCCTGACTTTC	CASSLSGTSDTGANVLTF
NA	TRBV3-1	TRBJ1-5	few	TGTGCCAGCGGGTATAGGGGCGGTCAGCCCCAGCATTTT	CASGYRGGQPQHF
NA	TRBV7-2	TRBJ1-2	many	TGTGCCAGCAGCCTGACGAGGTGGGCTAACTATGGCTACACCTTC	CASSLTRWANYGYTF
TRBD2	TRBV7-7	TRBJ2-5	NA	TGTGCTAGCAGCTTAGCGGGTGGACTAGCGGGGGACGAGACCCAGTACTTC	CASSLAGGLAGDETQYF
TRBD1	TRBV5-1	TRBJ1-2	NA	TGCGCCAGCAGCTTAACCGGGACAGGAAAGTTCTATGGCTACACCTTC	CASSLTGTGKFYGYTF
NA	TRBV6-6	TRBJ1-1	few	TGTGCCAGCGGGGGCAGCATGAACACTGAAGCTTTCTTT	CASGGSMNTEAFF
NA	TRBV7-9	TRBJ2-6	NA	TGTGCCAGCACCCTCCGGCAGGGCTCCTACGTCCTGACTTTC	CASTLRQGSYVLTF
NA	TRBV27	TRBJ2-7	few	TGTGCCAGCAGTGCCCCCAGGATAGGGCACTACGAGCAGTACTTC	CASSAPRIGHYEQYF
NA	TRBV20-1	TRBJ2-7	few	TGCAGTGCTAGGACGGTTCTTTCTGTTTACGAGCAGTACTTC	CSARTVLSVYEQYF
NA	TRBV2	TRBJ2-1	many	TGTGCCAGCAGTGGGACATTGGGGAATGAGCAGTTCTTC	CASSGTLGNEQFF
NA	TRBV20-1	TRBJ2-7	NA	TGCAGTGCTAAGGGACAAATCTACGAGCAGTACTTC	CSAKGQIYEQYF
NA	TRBV20-1	TRBJ1-1	few	TGCAGTGCTAGTAAACAATGGACTGAAGCTTTCTTT	CSASKQWTEAFF
NA	TRBV12-3/TRBV12-4	TRBJ1-1	NA	TGTGCCAGCAGTTTAGGGAACGAGGAAACTGAAGCTTTCTTT	CASSLGNEETEAFF
NA	TRBV12-3/TRBV12-4	TRBJ1-2	many	TGTGCCAGCAGTTTGGTAGGGGGACACTATGGCTACACCTTC	CASSLVGGHYGYTF
NA	TRBV20-1	TRBJ2-3	NA	TGCAGTGCTAGAGATCAGGGAACAAATTATTTCGCGCAGTATTTT	CSARDQGTNYFAQYF
TRBD1	TRBV12-3/TRBV12-4	TRBJ1-2	NA	TGTGCCAGCACCTGGGGGGACAGCCATGGCTACACCTTC	CASTWGDSHGYTF
NA	TRBV7-2	TRBJ1-6	few	TGTGCCAGCAGCTTATTGTCGTCACCCCTCCACTTT	CASSLLSSPLHF
NA	TRBV10-3	TRBJ2-1	many	TGTGCCATCCGGCCCGACTCCTACAATGAGCAGTTCTTC	CAIRPDSYNEQFF
TRBD2	TRBV6-1	TRBJ2-2	NA	TGTGCCAGCAGTAAACGGCGGGAGAATGCCGGGGAGCTGTTTTTT	CASSKRRENAGELFF
NA	TRBV18	TRBJ1-1	NA	TGTGCCAGCTCACCGAACCCAGGGGTAGCAAGGGACACTGAAGCTTTCTTT	CASSPNPGVARDTEAFF
TRBD2	TRBV20-1	TRBJ2-1	NA	TGCAGTGCTAGAGAACCCTACCGCGGGGGATCCTACAATGAGCAGTTCTTC	CSAREPYRGGSYNEQFF
TRBD2	TRBV5-1	TRBJ2-7	NA	TGCGCCAGCAGCTTGGGAGCGCGGGGGACCTACGAGCAGTACTTC	CASSLGARGTYEQYF
NA	TRBV5-1	TRBJ2-4	NA	TGCGCCAGCAAGTTGGAGGGGGCGAACATTCAGTACTTC	CASKLEGANIQYF
TRBD2	TRBV20-1	TRBJ2-3	few	TGCAGTGCTAGAGGGGGGGCGAGCGGGAGGGCCCCACGCACAGATACGCAGTATTTT	CSARGGASGRAPRTDTQYF
TRBD1	TRBV5-1	TRBJ1-1	few	TGCGCCAGCAGCTTTTATGGCCCCCTGGCAGGGGGCACTGAAGCTTTCTTT	CASSFYGPLAGGTEAFF
TRBD1	TRBV18	TRBJ2-5	few	TGTGCCAGCTCACCTCGGGGACAGGGGCTTCTAAACCAAGAGACCCAGTACTTC	CASSPRGQGLLNQETQYF
TRBD1	TRBV18	TRBJ2-7	NA	TGTGCCAGCTCAGGAACCCGGGACAGGGTTTTCGACGAGCAGTACTTC	CASSGTRDRVFDEQYF
NA	TRBV20-1	TRBJ2-3	NA	TGCAGTGCACCGACTAGCACAGATACGCAGTATTTT	CSAPTSTDTQYF
NA	TRBV29-1	TRBJ1-1	few	TGCAGCGTGGTTACAGTGCGGGGTGAAACTGAAGCTTTCTTT	CSVVTVRGETEAFF
NA	TRBV7-2	TRBJ2-5	NA	TGTGCCAGCAGCACATATGGGACAATCCAAGAGACCCAGTACTTC	CASSTYGTIQETQYF
NA	TRBV11-1	TRBJ2-5	NA	TGTGCCAGCAGCTTAGCGCCTTCAGAAGAGACCCAGTACTTC	CASSLAPSEETQYF
TRBD1	TRBV12-3/TRBV12-4	TRBJ1-2	NA	TGTGCCAGCACTTCGGACAGGCTCTATGGCTACACCTTC	CASTSDRLYGYTF
TRBD2	TRBV7-8	TRBJ2-3	few	TGTGCCAGCAGCCATAGCGGGAGACCAGATACGCAGTATTTT	CASSHSGRPDTQYF
NA	TRBV9	TRBJ1-1	NA	TGTGCCAGCACCGCAGGGTCCTTGAACACTGAAGCTTTCTTT	CASTAGSLNTEAFF
TRBD2	TRBV20-1	TRBJ2-5	few	TGCAGTGCTAGGGGTGCGACTAGCGGGGGGCGAGAGACCCAGTACTTC	CSARGATSGGRETQYF
NA	TRBV29-1	TRBJ2-5	many	TGCAGCGTCAAAACAGGGACAGAGACCCAGTACTTC	CSVKTGTETQYF
NA	TRBV20-1	TRBJ2-2	NA	TGCAGTGCTAGACGTCTAGCGACGAACACCGGGGAGCTGTTTTTT	CSARRLATNTGELFF
NA	TRBV7-3	TRBJ2-3	NA	TGTGCCAGCAGTAAGGGGGGCACAGATACGCAGTATTTT	CASSKGGTDTQYF
NA	TRBV7-2	TRBJ2-1	few	TGTGCCAGCAGCTTAATAGGGGCCGGTCTCTACAATGAGCAGTTCTTC	CASSLIGAGLYNEQFF
TRBD2	TRBV5-6	TRBJ2-2	NA	TGTGCCAGCAGCCCACTAGCGGGAGTCCACACCGGGGAGCTGTTTTTT	CASSPLAGVHTGELFF